This entry is about one T cell receptor (beta chain). This clonotype was counted between two and nine times. Its antigen has not been determined. No base quality information exists; no much larger clone differs at one position. The data were obtained in a study of blood T cells in healthy people across ages (dated by TCRdb to 2013 to 2016). Background for the entire study: Template switching captured roughly one uniquely barcoded TCR beta cDNA molecule per two T cells in model experiments. For two donors (one aged 18 to 30 and one aged 80 or older), the study analyzed two additional independent replicas of 1 million unique cDNA reads from the same blood draw. Age-related changes in TCR beta repertoire diversity were measured in the study by deep sequencing normalized with unique cDNA molecular identifiers. To avoid experimental bias, donors of different ages were distributed randomly across sequencing lanes. Donors were grouped into four age groups: young (average about 15 years), middle-aged (39), aged (about 60) and long-lived (around 80). Study-level results and caveats: Compared with the aged group, the long-lived group had more naive CD4+ T cells, fewer expanded clones and increased TCR diversity, a pattern suggesting age selection. Because the CMV infection status of the donors was unknown, age-related changes in expanded clonotypes may potentially have been confounded. There was a strong correlation between observed TCR beta diversity and the percentage of naive T cells measured by flow cytometry. Observed TCR beta diversity per million T cells fell roughly linearly with age, and a significant reduction was already apparent by age around 36. Bulk unsorted PBMC profiling prevented conclusive comparison of naive and antigen-experienced compartments. Estimates of total diversity from one million sequenced T cells were regarded as lower bounds and underestimates.

The donors were around 39 Caucasian individuals from Russia, aged roughly 6 to 95 years, who were systemically healthy. Each donor gave about 9.7 milliliters of peripheral blood, drawn into EDTA-treated Vacutainer tubes. Ficoll-Paque density-gradient centrifugation was used to isolate PBMCs, with at least 6 million obtained per sample. Trizol reagent was used to extract total RNA from PBMCs, with at least 6 micrograms per sample. Naive CD45RAhigh/CD27high T cell percentages were measured by flow cytometry on a PBMC aliquot from every donor. Taken from the germline V gene, the CDR1 and CDR2 loops are LGHNA and YSLEER. Taken from cysteine to phenylalanine, the CDR3 has 17 residues. CDR3 DNA only is kept here, 51 bases in frame from base 1. V sheds 1 base and J sheds 4 bases, leaving 20 bases between their ends. Libraries were prepared through 5' RACE. Sequenced on an Illumina HiSeq 2500. A second 7 to 11 cycle PCR used a sample-barcoded 5' primer and a J-beta primer mix. A unique molecular identifier was introduced onto each TCR beta cDNA molecule by a template-switch 5' adaptor carrying 12 random nucleotides. Each sample yielded at least 3 million CDR3-containing paired-end reads. The Mint cDNA synthesis kit, primed by a TRBC-specific oligonucleotide, was used to synthesize first-strand cDNA from all RNA. Following uracil-DNA glycosylase treatment, a first 18-cycle PCR with universal primers M1SS and BC2_uni_R was performed on all cDNA. Concerning the study's data processing: Each sample was normalized by randomly selecting 1 million high-quality reads, each carrying a distinct molecular identifier. Instead of being binned into consensus sequences, reads with shared molecular identifiers were discarded. MiTCR, with a Q25 quality threshold and the strictest error-elimination algorithm, was used for CDR3 identification, clonotype clustering and error correction. Lower-bound total TCR beta diversity was estimated with a nonparametric unseen species model using Euler transformation. Using fastp at Q25 and MiXCR, TCRdb reprocessed the public reads and kept productive beta chains. For every CDR3 protein sequence, its rows merge into one entry that carries the most common genes and DNA. What appears here as the V and J calls and clone size reflects TCRdb's work, not the paper's. Within this sample are about 570,000 distinct CDR3 sequences, with 25% to 30% of them counted one time only. The ten largest make up approximately 18% of the sample.

The origin of this receptor is a woman in her seventies in good health. The chain is assembled from TRBV4-3 and TRBJ2-7; 5 matching bases give a weak D call of TRBD1. Sequencing was carried out using blood. CDR3 sequence: CASSQVSGMVGPYEQYF. The nucleotide sequence is given as TGCGCCAGCAGCCAAGTTTCAGGGATGGTCGGCCCTTACGAGCAGTACTTC.